There are many counts of the clone carrying this T cell receptor beta chain. What it binds is unknown. CDR3 length: 15 amino acids. V was shortened by 3 bases and J by 4 bases, with 13 bases between the two germline ends. The source of the sample is a study of post-analysis software for immune sequencing data. Overall study findings and caveats: The five TRBV segments detected at higher frequency in patients than in controls included TRBV5-6, TRBV5-1 and TRBV20-1.

The authors incorporated unique molecular identifiers into the TCR beta cDNA libraries. In TCRdb, the PCR reads were re-called with MiXCR into one record per CDR3 protein. Of under 200,000 distinct CDR3 sequences in the sample, roughly 28% were seen once. The TCR was taken from a girl aged 2-17 years with multiple sclerosis. Material: blood. The rearrangement uses TRBV12-3 or TRBV12-4 and TRBJ1-5, with a weak D call TRBD1 (5 bases). CDR3 loop: CASSLAREGNQPQHF. CDR3 bases: TGTGCCAGCAGTTTGGCCAGGGAGGGGAATCAGCCCCAGCATTTT.